These T cell receptor beta chains were read from a single sample in a study of blood T cells in healthy people across ages. MiXCR was run by TCRdb on the 5' RACE reads, yielding one entry per CDR3 protein. The table records under 2,000,000 distinct CDR3 sequences, 49% of them present only once. The material sequenced was blood. Receptors were obtained from a woman in her thirties or forties in good health. CDR3s include the opening cysteine and the closing phenylalanine or tryptophan. Fields, in order: clone size, V gene, CDR3 length, J gene, D gene, CDR3 DNA, CDR3 protein. A D gene is named only where the DNA matches it firmly. Some rows mark clone size as missing; the rest say once, few, many or name a class of expanded clone.

once	TRBV7-9	11	TRBJ1-1	NA	TGTGCCAGCAGCGTAGGGGAGGCAGCTTTCTTT	CASSVGEAAFF
few	TRBV25-1	15	TRBJ1-2	NA	TGTGCCAGCAGCCCCCTCAGGTGGGGGGGTCATGGCTACACCTTC	CASSPLRWGGHGYTF
NA	TRBV28	16	TRBJ2-5	TRBD1	TGTGCCAGCAGCCTACATAGACAGGGTGATGTAGAGACCCAGTACTTC	CASSLHRQGDVETQYF
NA	TRBV6-1	15	TRBJ1-5	TRBD1	TGTGCCAGCAGTGTGGACAGGGGGAGCAATCAGCCCCAGCATTTT	CASSVDRGSNQPQHF
NA	TRBV7-2	15	TRBJ2-3	NA	TGTGCCAGCAGCCCCGAGGGTGCTAGCACAGATACGCAGTATTTT	CASSPEGASTDTQYF
many	TRBV3-1	12	TRBJ2-7	NA	TGTGCCAGCAGTGGCGGGCCCTACGAGCAGTACTTC	CASSGGPYEQYF
NA	TRBV15	14	TRBJ2-1	NA	TGTGCCACCAGCTCCCTTTACTCCTACAATGAGCAGTTCTTC	CATSSLYSYNEQFF
NA	TRBV7-2	19	TRBJ2-4	NA	TGTGCCAGCAGCTCACCCACTGGGCGGCGGGTAAATCCAGGAAACATTCAGTACTTC	CASSSPTGRRVNPGNIQYF
few	TRBV7-2	18	TRBJ2-6	NA	TGTGCCAGCAGCTTAGTGATCGGTTTAGGCTCTGGGGCCAACGTCCTGACTTTC	CASSLVIGLGSGANVLTF
few	TRBV28	17	TRBJ2-6	NA	TGTGCCAGCAGAGCCTGGGCAGGAGACTCTGGGGCCAACGTCCTGACTTTC	CASRAWAGDSGANVLTF
once	TRBV7-2	14	TRBJ2-5	TRBD2	TGTGCCAGCAGCAGAACAGTGGGGGGGGAGACCCAGTACTTC	CASSRTVGGETQYF
NA	TRBV7-2	15	TRBJ2-1	NA	TGTGCCAGCAGCTTAGAAGGACAGAAAGCCGTTGAGCAGTTCTTC	CASSLEGQKAVEQFF
NA	TRBV4-1	15	TRBJ2-1	TRBD1	TGCGCCAGCAGCCAGCCGGGACAGGGGGATAATGAGCAGTTCTTC	CASSQPGQGDNEQFF